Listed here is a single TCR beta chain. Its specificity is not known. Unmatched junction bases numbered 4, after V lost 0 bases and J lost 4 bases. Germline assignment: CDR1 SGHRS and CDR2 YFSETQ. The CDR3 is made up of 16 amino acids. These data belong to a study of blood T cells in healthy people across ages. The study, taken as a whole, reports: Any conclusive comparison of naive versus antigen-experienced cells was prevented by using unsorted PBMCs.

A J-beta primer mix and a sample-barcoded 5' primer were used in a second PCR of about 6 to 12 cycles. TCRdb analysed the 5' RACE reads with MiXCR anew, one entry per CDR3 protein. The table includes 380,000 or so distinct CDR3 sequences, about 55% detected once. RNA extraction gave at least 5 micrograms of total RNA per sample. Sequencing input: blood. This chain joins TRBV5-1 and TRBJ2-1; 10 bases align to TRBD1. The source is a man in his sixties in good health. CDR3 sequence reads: CASSLVGQGGYNEQFF. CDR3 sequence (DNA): TGCGCCAGCAGCTTGGTCGGACAGGGGGGATACAATGAGCAGTTCTTC.